This entry describes one TCR beta chain. This clone was observed a handful of times. There is no known antigen for this receptor. Nothing much larger sits one base from this clone, and base qualities are not available. The data stem from a study of shared clonotypes between healthy human individuals (dated by TCRdb to between 2020 and 2021). With respect to the entire study: A couple of women and three men aged 18 to 49 years were included in the cohort. Each donor's leukapheresis produced roughly between roughly 0.85 and 9 billion PBMCs. Per donor, three plates each were used for CD4 naive and CD4 memory, two for CD8 naive, and one for CD8 memory. To increase sequencing depth and limit assay-specific biases, TCR repertoire library preparation and sequencing were carried out by different laboratories using diverse techniques. Blood TCR repertoires of roughly five healthy adults were deeply sequenced to estimate repertoire size and the extent of clonotype sharing between individuals. Overall study outcomes, separate from this receptor: Compared with non-shared clonotypes, clonotypes shared by all four sorted-subset donors had higher generation probabilities. When a handful of donors were compared, the shared fraction of clonotypes was 5% to 6.5% for naive CD4, around 3.6% for naive CD8, about 2.4% for memory CD4, and 0.4% for memory CD8. Naive subsets generally had larger estimated clonotype richness than memory subsets. Based on pairwise subsampling, the degree of clonotype sharing among donors was expected to be affected by sequencing depth. Rarefaction of sorted-subset datasets indicated incomplete sequencing despite the large sequencing depth. Sampling was limited to blood, and TCR repertoires in tissue likely differ from TCR repertoires in blood. The small number of donors limited the genetic and exposure-history diversity represented.

The donors were healthy, HIV-negative adults with no recently reported acute infections or vaccinations. All donors were Caucasian adults living in Nashville, Tennessee, USA. CD4+ T cells were enriched through magnetic negative selection, after which naive cells were positively selected on CD45RA and the remaining negative fraction served as the memory subset. Blood was collected by leukapheresis, and PBMCs were isolated by Ficoll-Histopaque density gradient centrifugation and then cryopreserved in liquid nitrogen vapor phase. Purity and quantity of every magnetically sorted T cell population were checked by analytical flow cytometry. From each sorted fraction, genomic DNA was isolated and quantified by UV absorbance on a Nanodrop 2000c. Using the deep immunoSEQ assay, multiplex PCR amplified TCR CDR3 regions from genomic DNA. Extracted genomic DNA from each cell subset was spread evenly across all wells of several immunoSEQ 96-well plates, with each plate serving as a replicate. For sorted subsets, approximately 190 ng genomic DNA, equal to about 30,000 T cell genomes, was loaded into each replicate PCR. Purified libraries were quantified with a Qubit 3.0 fluorometer, sized on a Bioanalyzer 2100, and re-quantified with the KAPA Library Quantification kit. Every immunoSEQ 96-well plate was sequenced on a dedicated single-read 150-cycle Illumina NextSeq 550 flow cell. Processing in the source paper ran as follows. The immunoSEQ output contained only junctional sequences without quality scores, so filtering could not match that applied to full-length reads. Sequences were annotated with PyIR, a Python wrapper for IgBLAST v1.9, and V/J genes and CDR3 were assigned using IMGT germline references. Reads were filtered out if the reads had weak V/J assignments (E-value above 1e-6), no CDR3, stop codons, out-of-frame junctions, or ambiguous translated residues. V3J clonotypes were defined as sequences sharing the same inferred V gene, J gene, and CDR3 amino acid sequence. To compute the percentage overlap between repertoires, the number of shared unique clonotypes was divided by the size of the smaller repertoire. Richness of each repertoire was evaluated using RTK rarefaction, the Chao1 estimator, and Recon v2.1 estimates of unobserved clonotypes. Generation probabilities were computed with OLGA for all TCRbeta clonotypes obtained by the gDNA method from four donors. Held by TCRdb, this immuneACCESS table contains in-frame sequences only and omits some clones. Under half of the omission traces to an unresolved V gene where checked; the cause of the rest is unknown. The V and J calls and clone size come from that table; D and trimming were worked out from the DNA. The sample table holds fewer than 400,000 clones, of which roughly 70% were seen once. 10% to 13% of the sample is held by the ten biggest clonotypes.

The germline V gene (reference sequence) sets CDR1 to SGHNT and CDR2 to YYREEE. V and J lose 4 bases and 1 base, and a span of 16 bases separates them. Spanning cysteine to phenylalanine, the CDR3 consists of 16 amino acids. The DNA shown is the 48-base CDR3, in frame from base 1. Sequenced input: memory CD4+ T cells sorted from blood. According to the study, the label for this sample's cell subset or site signals: CD45RA-negative fraction. The receptor was isolated from a man in his thirties or forties in good health. Rearrangement joined TRBV5-4 to TRBJ2-3; TRBD2 could be the D gene, as 7 bases match. The DNA sequence reads TGTGCCAGCAGCCGGGCTGCGGGGGCTGGCACAGATACGCAGTATTTT. Translated, it gives CASSRAAGAGTDTQYF.